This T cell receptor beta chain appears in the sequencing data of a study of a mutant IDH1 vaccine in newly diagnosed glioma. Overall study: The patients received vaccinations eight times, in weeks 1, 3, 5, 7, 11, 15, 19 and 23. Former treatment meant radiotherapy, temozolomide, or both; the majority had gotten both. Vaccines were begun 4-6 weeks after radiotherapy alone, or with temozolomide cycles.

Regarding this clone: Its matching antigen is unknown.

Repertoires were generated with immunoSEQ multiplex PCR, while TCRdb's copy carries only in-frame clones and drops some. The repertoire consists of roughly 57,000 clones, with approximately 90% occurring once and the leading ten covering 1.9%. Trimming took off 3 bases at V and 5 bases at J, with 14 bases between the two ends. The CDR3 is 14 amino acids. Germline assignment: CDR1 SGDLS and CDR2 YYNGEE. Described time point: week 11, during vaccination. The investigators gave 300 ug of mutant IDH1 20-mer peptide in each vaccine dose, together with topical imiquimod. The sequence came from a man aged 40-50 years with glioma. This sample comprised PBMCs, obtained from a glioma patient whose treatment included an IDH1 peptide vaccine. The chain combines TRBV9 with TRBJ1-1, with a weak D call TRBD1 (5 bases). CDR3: CASSGRDLGTEAFF. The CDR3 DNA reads TGTGCCAGCAGCGGGAGGGACTTAGGTACTGAAGCTTTCTTT.